Listed here are 15 T cell receptor beta chains from one sample, sequenced in a study of T-cell reconstitution after alpha-beta-depleted transplantation in children. Unique molecular identifiers were used to barcode this TCRbeta library. TCRdb redid the calling of the PCR reads with MiXCR, one entry per CDR3 protein. The top ten hold under 7% of the sample, which has almost 500,000 distinct CDR3 sequences, approximately 12% seen once. This sample comprised PBMCs from the stem cell graft donor, obtained from the stem cell graft. The source is a human donor who donated a stem cell graft to a child with combined immunodeficiency.

The chain uses TRBV15 and TRBJ2-4; 11 bases are shared with TRBD2. Per germline, CDR1 LNHNV and CDR2 YYDKDF (reference sequence). This CDR3 comprises 17 residues. J gave up 6 bases and V 1 base, and 8 bases lay outside the gene matches. The CDR3 DNA is TGTGCCACCAGCAGAGTCTGGGGGACTAGCGGACTAAACATTCAGTACTTC. Residues: CATSRVWGTSGLNIQYF.

The table lists this clonotype with a few counts. The chain joins TRBV9 to TRBJ2-1; 9 bases align to TRBD2. Germline V gives CDR1 SGDLS, CDR2 YYNGEE. V shed 4 bases, J shed 6 bases, and the junction held 17 bases outside the gene matches. This CDR3 is 18 amino acids long. The DNA for the CDR3 is TGTGCCAGCAGCCCCCGGGTTATTAGCGGGGGACGAATCAATGAGCAGTTCTTC. It is translated as CASSPRVISGGRINEQFF.

V usage is TRBV9 and J usage is TRBJ2-2; 9 positions match TRBD2. The CDR3 spans 15 residues. Germline CDR1 is SGDLS and CDR2 is YYNGEE. The junction had 8 bases not matched to a gene; V was cut back by 4 bases and J by 7 bases. CDR3 sequence (DNA): TGTGCCAGCAGCCCCCGCGGGGGGGCGGGCGGGGAGCTGTTTTTT. The encoded protein is CASSPRGGAGGELFF.

This chain joins TRBV12-3 or TRBV12-4 and TRBJ2-7, with D perhaps matching TRBD2 (6 bases). Trimming took 3 bases from V and 2 from J, leaving 11 bases between them. The CDR3 is 14 amino acids. This CDR3 is CASSFSGITYEQYF. CDR3 coding DNA: TGTGCCAGCAGTTTTAGCGGAATTACCTACGAGCAGTACTTC.

The V gene is TRBV11-2, the J gene TRBJ2-5; the D gene is possibly TRBD1 (6 bases). Germline V lookup: CDR1 SGHAT, CDR2 FQNNGV. The ends were cut back, 4 bases at V and 5 bases at J, with 14 bases in the middle. The CDR3 contains 14 residues. The CDR3 here is CASSWGPLGETQYF. The CDR3 DNA reads as TGTGCCAGCAGCTGGGGGCCCCTAGGGGAGACCCAGTACTTC.

In its sample, this clonotype was seen a few times. DNA of the CDR3: TGTGCCAGCAGGCTAAATGGCGGAAGAAACACTGAAGCTTTCTTT. This codes for CASRLNGGRNTEAFF. The chain links TRBV6-1 to TRBJ1-1; D uncertain. The ends were cut back, 6 bases at V and 2 bases at J, with 16 bases in the middle. The CDR3 covers 15 residues. Looked up from germline, CDR1 is MNHNS and CDR2 is SASEGT.

This clonotype was found a few times. V and J are TRBV5-6 and TRBJ2-7; no firm D call. The CDR3 totals 14 residues. The ends were cut back, 4 bases at V and 7 bases at J, with 18 bases in the middle. Germline V lookup: CDR1 SGHDT, CDR2 YYEEEE. CDR3: CASSAGRPRREQYF. DNA for the CDR3: TGTGCCAGCAGCGCCGGACGGCCCAGGAGAGAGCAGTACTTC. Full variable domain (missing parts from reference TRBV5-6 and TRBJ2-7): DAGVTQSPTHLIKTRGQQVTLRCSPKSGHDTVSWYQQALGQGPQFIFQYYEEEERQRGNFPDRFSGHQFPNYSSELNVNALLLGDSALYLCASSAGRPRREQYFGPGTRLTVT.

The rearrangement joins TRBV4-3 to TRBJ2-6; D unresolved. Germline CDR1 is LGHNA and CDR2 is YSLEER. There are 16 residues in the CDR3. The V end lost 0 bases, the J end lost 2 bases, and 8 bases lay between the germline ends. The chain's CDR3 is CASSQDGFTGANVLTF. CDR3 sequence (DNA): TGCGCCAGCAGCCAAGATGGTTTTACTGGGGCCAACGTCCTGACTTTC.

This clonotype was observed a few times. CDR3 amino acids: CSAHTSGGRGETQYF. The DNA for the CDR3 is TGCAGCGCCCACACTAGCGGGGGGCGGGGGGAGACCCAGTACTTC. This rearrangement joins TRBV29-1 to TRBJ2-5, with TRBD2 identical over 12 bases. There are 15 residues in the CDR3. CDR1 is SQVTM, CDR2 ANQGSEA, per germline. V was clipped by 7 bases and J by 5 bases; unmatched bases: 11.

This rearrangement joins TRBV7-6 to TRBJ2-1, with 8 bases identical to TRBD2. The CDR3 runs 13 residues. Trimming cost V 1 base and J 15 bases; bases outside gene matches: 8. Looked up from germline, CDR1 is SGHVS and CDR2 is FNYEAQ. This chain's CDR3 is CASSLGGAGARFF. Here the CDR3 DNA reads TGTGCCAGCAGCTTAGGGGGAGCGGGGGCACGGTTCTTC. The full variable domain, completed using reference TRBV7-6 and TRBJ2-1, is GAGVSQSPRYKVTKRGQDVALRCDPISGHVSLYWYRQALGQGPEFLTYFNYEAQQDKSGLPNDRFSAERPEGSISTLTIQRTEQRDSAMYRCASSLGGAGARFFGPGTRLTVL.

This chain joins TRBV7-3 and TRBJ1-2; 9 bases agree with TRBD1. The CDR3 spans 15 residues. The junction had 10 bases not matched to a gene; V was cut back by 5 bases and J by 6 bases. The germline V gene encodes CDR1 SGHTA and CDR2 FQGTGA. For the CDR3, the DNA is TGTGCCAGCAGCCCTTCCGCCGGGACAGGGCATGGCTACACCTTC. Protein sequence: CASSPSAGTGHGYTF.

This sequence joins TRBV5-1 and TRBJ2-2; unclear D gene. Trimming stripped 3 bases from V and 4 bases from J, with 10 bases between. Germline loops: CDR1 SGHRS, CDR2 YFSETQ. CDR3 length: 14 residues. The CDR3 bases are TGCGCCAGCAGCTCGGACGGGTCCACCGGGGAGCTGTTTTTT. Translation gives CASSSDGSTGELFF.

This clonotype was counted a single time. The chain couples TRBV13 to TRBJ2-6; TRBD1 matches at 9 bases. V was clipped by 0 bases and J by 2 bases; unmatched bases: 11. CDR3 length: 20 amino acids. Germline V CDR1 and CDR2: PRHDT, FYEKMQ (reference sequence). The CDR3 DNA reads TGTGCCAGCAGCTTAGGGTACAGGGGGCTAGAGGCCCCTGGGGCCAACGTCCTGACTTTC. This encodes CASSLGYRGLEAPGANVLTF.

In this sample, this clonotype turned up many times. The V and J genes are TRBV24-1 and TRBJ1-5; D is perhaps TRBD1 (6 bases). Germline CDR1 and CDR2: KGHDR and SFDVKD. The V end was cut by 5 bases, the J end by 2 bases, with 6 bases between. The CDR3 spans 13 residues. CDR3 protein: CATSAGGNQPQHF. In DNA, the CDR3 is TGTGCCACCAGTGCAGGGGGCAATCAGCCCCAGCATTTT.

This clonotype showed up just a few times. The chain links TRBV15 to TRBJ2-7; no clear D. Trimming left V 0 bases short and J 5 bases short, with 5 bases between. The CDR3 length is 12 residues. The germline gives CDR1 LNHNV, CDR2 YYDKDF (reference sequence). This CDR3 reads CATSRDRNEQYF. The CDR3 DNA follows: TGTGCCACCAGCAGAGATAGGAACGAGCAGTACTTC.